The clone carrying this TCR beta chain was seen a handful of times. Its antigen is unidentified. The data belong to a study of shared clonotypes between healthy human individuals. Study-level findings and limits: Sequencing depth was predicted to influence how clonotypes are shared among donors. Roughly 5% of naive CD4 clonotypes were common to four donors. When compared with the clonotypes that were shared by all four sorted-subset donors, the non-shared clonotypes turned out to have lower generation probabilities.

As defined, naive CD8 cells were CD45RO-negative and positively selected for CCR7, with terminally differentiated effector memory CD45RA+ cells excluded. Every donor, a Caucasian adult, lived in Nashville, Tennessee. Using immunoSEQ multiplex PCR, the repertoire was profiled, and TCRdb retains in-frame clones only, with some absent. The sample comprises over 2 million clones, roughly 95% of which are singletons, and around 1.1% rests with the top ten. Germline V CDR1 and CDR2: GTSNPN, SVGIG (reference sequence). The CDR3 loop spans 11 amino acids. V shed 1 base and J shed 10 bases, with 5 bases lying between them.

The chain is built from TRBV30 and TRBJ1-6; D not certain. The sequencing input was naive CD8+ T cells sorted from blood. This clonotype was obtained from a man aged 18 to 35 in good health. CDR3 amino acids: CAWSAQSPLHF. The CDR3 bases are TGTGCCTGGAGTGCCCAATCACCCCTCCACTTT.